This TCR beta chain was captured by sequencing in a study of blood T cell repertoires in COVID-19. V lost 4 bases, J lost 0 bases, and 3 bases stayed unmatched. The V gene's germline CDR1 is MNHEY and CDR2 SVGAGI. The CDR3 totals 15 residues. TCRdb's table, derived via immunoSEQ multiplex PCR, lists solely in-frame clones and lacks some. The profile covers about 18,000 clones, with around nine tenths appearing a single time and around a tenth taken by the ten largest. The sequenced material came from peripheral blood. This clonotype originated in a middle-aged man with active COVID-19. The J gene is TRBJ1-1, the V gene TRBV6-5, with 9 bases identical to TRBD1. The CDR3, as DNA: TGTGCCAGCAGTTTACAGGGGGCGGTGAACACTGAAGCTTTCTTT. Amino acid sequence: CASSLQGAVNTEAFF.